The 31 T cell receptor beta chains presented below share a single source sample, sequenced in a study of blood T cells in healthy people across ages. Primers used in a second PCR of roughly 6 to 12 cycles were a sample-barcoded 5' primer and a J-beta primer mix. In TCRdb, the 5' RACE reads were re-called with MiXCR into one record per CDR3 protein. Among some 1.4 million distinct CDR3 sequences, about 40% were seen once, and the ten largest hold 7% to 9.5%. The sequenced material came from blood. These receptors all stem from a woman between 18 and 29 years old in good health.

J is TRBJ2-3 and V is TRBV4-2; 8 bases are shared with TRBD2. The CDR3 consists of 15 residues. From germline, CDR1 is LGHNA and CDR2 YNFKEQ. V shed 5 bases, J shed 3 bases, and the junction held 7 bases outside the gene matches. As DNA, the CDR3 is TGTGCCAGCAGCAGCTCAGCGGGAGAAACAGATACGCAGTATTTT. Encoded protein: CASSSSAGETDTQYF.

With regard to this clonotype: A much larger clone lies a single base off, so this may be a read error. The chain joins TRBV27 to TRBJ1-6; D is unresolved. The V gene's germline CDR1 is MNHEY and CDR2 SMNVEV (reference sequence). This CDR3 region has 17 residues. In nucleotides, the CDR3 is TGTGCCAGCAGTTTAGAACACCCGAGCTCCTATAATCCACCCCTCCACTTT. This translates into CASSLEHPSSYNPPLHF.

The CDR3 loop reads CSASRDYGKETQFF. DNA of the CDR3: TGCAGTGCTTCCCGGGACTACGGAAAAGAGACCCAGTTCTTC. This rearrangement joins TRBV20-1 to TRBJ2-1; 7 nucleotides align to TRBD2. This CDR3 is 14 amino acids long. After removal of 5 bases from V and 13 bases from J, the junction contained 17 bases not matched to a gene. Germline V gene sequence: CDR1 DFQATT, CDR2 SNEGSKA (reference sequence).

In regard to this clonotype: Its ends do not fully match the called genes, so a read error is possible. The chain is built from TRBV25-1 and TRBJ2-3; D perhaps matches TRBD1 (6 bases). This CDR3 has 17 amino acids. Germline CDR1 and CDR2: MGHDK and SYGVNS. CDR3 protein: CASRESGGPSSTDTQYF. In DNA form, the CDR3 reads TGTGCCAGCAGAGAATCTGGGGGCCCCTCTAGCACAGATACGCAGTATTTT.

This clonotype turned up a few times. This chain's CDR3 is CASSTPRTSANNEQFF. In nucleotides, the CDR3 is TGTGCCAGCAGCACCCCACGGACTAGCGCTAACAATGAGCAGTTCTTC. The chain uses TRBV7-2 and TRBJ2-1; 9 nucleotides agree with TRBD2. Germline V gene sequence: CDR1 SGHTA, CDR2 FQGNSA. This CDR3 spans 16 amino acids. J lost 5 bases, V lost 5 bases, and 10 bases had no gene match. Combining the CDR3 with reference TRBV7-2 and TRBJ2-1 gives the whole variable domain GAGVSQSPSNKVTEKGKDVELRCDPISGHTALYWYRQSLGQGLEFLIYFQGNSAPDKSGLPSDRFSAERTGGSVSTLTIQRTQQEDSAVYLCASSTPRTSANNEQFFGPGTRLTVL.

DNA for the CDR3: TGCAGTGCCCACGGGTCAGGGAGCTACGAGCAGTACTTC. As protein: CSAHGSGSYEQYF. The V gene is TRBV20-1, the J gene TRBJ2-5; the D call may be TRBD1 or TRBD2 (5 bases each). The assigned J gene may be wrong: the sequence end matches TRBJ2-7 better. Germline V gene lookup returns CDR1 DFQATT and CDR2 SNEGSKA (reference sequence). The CDR3 sequence is 13 residues long.

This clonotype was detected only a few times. The DNA of the CDR3 is TGCGCCAGCAGCCTAACTATTAGGAATGAGCAGTTCTTC. Its translation: CASSLTIRNEQFF. The rearrangement uses TRBV4-1 and TRBJ2-1; D is uncertain. CDR1 is MGHRA, CDR2 YSYEKL, per germline. The CDR3 has 13 residues. V gave up 4 bases and J gave up 7 bases, with 11 bases separating them.

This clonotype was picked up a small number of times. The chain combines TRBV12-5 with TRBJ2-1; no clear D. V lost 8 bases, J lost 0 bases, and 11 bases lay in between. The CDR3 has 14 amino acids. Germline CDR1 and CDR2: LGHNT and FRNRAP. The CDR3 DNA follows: TGTGCTAGTTGGGCGGAGAGCTCCTACAATGAGCAGTTCTTC. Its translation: CASWAESSYNEQFF.

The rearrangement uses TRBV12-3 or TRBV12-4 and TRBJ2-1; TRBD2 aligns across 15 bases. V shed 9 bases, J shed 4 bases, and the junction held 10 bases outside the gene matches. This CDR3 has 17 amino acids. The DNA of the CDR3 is TGTGCCAGTGGAGGGACTAGCGGGGGGCTTAAGTACAATGAGCAGTTCTTC. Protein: CASGGTSGGLKYNEQFF.

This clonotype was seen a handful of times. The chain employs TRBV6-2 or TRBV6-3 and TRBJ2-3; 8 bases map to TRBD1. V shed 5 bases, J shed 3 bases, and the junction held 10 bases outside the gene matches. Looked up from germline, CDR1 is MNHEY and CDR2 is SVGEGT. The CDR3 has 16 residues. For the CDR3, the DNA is TGTGCCAGCAGTCCTCAGGGGGCCAGTCGGACAGATACGCAGTATTTT. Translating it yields CASSPQGASRTDTQYF.

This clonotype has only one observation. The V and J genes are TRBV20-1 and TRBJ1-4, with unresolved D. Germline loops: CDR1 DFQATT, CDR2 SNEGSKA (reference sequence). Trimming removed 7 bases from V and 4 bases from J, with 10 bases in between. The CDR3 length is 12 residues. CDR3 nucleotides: TGCAGTGTCGACGGCGGTAATGAAAAACTGTTTTTT. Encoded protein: CSVDGGNEKLFF.

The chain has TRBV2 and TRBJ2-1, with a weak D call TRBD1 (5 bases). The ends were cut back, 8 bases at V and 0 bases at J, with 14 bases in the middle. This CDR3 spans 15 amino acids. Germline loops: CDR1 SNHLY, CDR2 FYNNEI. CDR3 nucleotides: TGTGCCAGCCCCTCCCAGGGTAGCTCCTACAATGAGCAGTTCTTC. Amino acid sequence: CASPSQGSSYNEQFF.

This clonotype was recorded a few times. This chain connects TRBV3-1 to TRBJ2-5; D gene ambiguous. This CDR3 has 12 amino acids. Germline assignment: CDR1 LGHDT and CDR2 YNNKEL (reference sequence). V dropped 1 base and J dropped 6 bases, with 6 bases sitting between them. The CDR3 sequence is CASSQVGKTQYF. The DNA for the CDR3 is TGTGCCAGCAGCCAAGTCGGAAAGACCCAGTACTTC.

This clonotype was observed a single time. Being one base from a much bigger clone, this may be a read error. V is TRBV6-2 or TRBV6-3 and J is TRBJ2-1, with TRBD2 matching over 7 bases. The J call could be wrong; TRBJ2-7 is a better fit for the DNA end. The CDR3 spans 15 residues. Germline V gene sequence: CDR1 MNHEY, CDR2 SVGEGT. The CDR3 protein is CASSYAGAGYNEQYF. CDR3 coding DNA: TGTGCCAGCAGTTATGCGGGAGCGGGGTACAATGAGCAGTACTTC.

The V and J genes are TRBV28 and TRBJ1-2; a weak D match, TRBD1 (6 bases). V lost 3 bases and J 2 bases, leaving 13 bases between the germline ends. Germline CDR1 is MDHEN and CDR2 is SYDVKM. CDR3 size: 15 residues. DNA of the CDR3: TGTGCCAGCAGTTTGTACAGGGCCCTCAACTATGGCTACACCTTC. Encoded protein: CASSLYRALNYGYTF.

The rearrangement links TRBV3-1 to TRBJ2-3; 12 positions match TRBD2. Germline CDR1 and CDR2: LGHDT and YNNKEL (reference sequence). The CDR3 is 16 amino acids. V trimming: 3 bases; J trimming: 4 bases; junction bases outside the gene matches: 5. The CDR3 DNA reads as TGTGCCAGCAGCCAGCCGACTAGCGGGAGACCAGATACGCAGTATTTT. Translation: CASSQPTSGRPDTQYF.

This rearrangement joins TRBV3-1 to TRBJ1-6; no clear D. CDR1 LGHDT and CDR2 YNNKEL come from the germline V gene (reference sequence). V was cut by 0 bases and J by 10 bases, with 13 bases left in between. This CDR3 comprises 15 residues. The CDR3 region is CASSQDGRLGSPLHF. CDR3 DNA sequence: TGTGCCAGCAGCCAAGACGGCAGGCTGGGGTCACCCCTCCACTTT.

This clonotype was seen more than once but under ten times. CDR3 nucleotides: TGTGCCAGCAGCTTTGTCGGGACTAGCGGCCGCACAGATACGCAGTATTTT. Protein product: CASSFVGTSGRTDTQYF. This chain links TRBV11-2 with TRBJ2-3; 11 nucleotides line up with TRBD2. Germline lookup yields CDR1 SGHAT and CDR2 FQNNGV. CDR3 size: 17 residues. Trimming took 3 bases from V and 1 from J; bases not matched to a gene: 6.

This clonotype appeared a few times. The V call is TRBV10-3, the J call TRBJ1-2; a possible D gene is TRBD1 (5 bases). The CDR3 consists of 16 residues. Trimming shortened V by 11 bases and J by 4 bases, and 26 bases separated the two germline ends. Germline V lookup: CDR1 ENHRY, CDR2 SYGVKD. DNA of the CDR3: TGTGCCTCAAACTGGGGGGAGGATGGGACCGTCTATGGCTACACCTTC. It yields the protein CASNWGEDGTVYGYTF.

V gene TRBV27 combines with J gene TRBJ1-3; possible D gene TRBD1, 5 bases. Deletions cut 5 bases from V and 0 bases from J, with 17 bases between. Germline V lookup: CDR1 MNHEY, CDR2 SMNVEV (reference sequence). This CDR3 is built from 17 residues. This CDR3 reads CASSPGGRRISGNTIYF. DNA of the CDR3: TGTGCCAGCAGTCCGGGGGGACGGAGGATCTCTGGAAACACCATATATTTT.

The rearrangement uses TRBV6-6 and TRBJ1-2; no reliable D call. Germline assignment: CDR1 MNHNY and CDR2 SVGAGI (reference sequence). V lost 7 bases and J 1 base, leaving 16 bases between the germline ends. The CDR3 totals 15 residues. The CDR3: CASNPESRINYGYTF. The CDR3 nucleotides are TGTGCCAGCAACCCGGAAAGCAGGATTAACTATGGCTACACCTTC.

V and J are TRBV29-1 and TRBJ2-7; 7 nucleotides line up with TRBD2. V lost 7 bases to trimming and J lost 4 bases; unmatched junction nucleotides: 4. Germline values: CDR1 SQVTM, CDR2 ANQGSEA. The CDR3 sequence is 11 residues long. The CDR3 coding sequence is TGCAGCGGTAATAGCGGGTACGAGCAGTACTTC. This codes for CSGNSGYEQYF.

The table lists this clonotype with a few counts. This chain's CDR3 is CASTGQGAYGYTF. In nucleotides, the CDR3 is TGTGCCAGCACCGGACAGGGGGCGTATGGCTACACCTTC. The chain recombines TRBV6-5 with TRBJ1-2, with 11 bases aligning to TRBD1. Germline CDR1 MNHEY, CDR2 SVGAGI. The CDR3 is 13 amino acids. V lost 7 bases, J lost 5 bases, and 3 bases stayed unmatched.

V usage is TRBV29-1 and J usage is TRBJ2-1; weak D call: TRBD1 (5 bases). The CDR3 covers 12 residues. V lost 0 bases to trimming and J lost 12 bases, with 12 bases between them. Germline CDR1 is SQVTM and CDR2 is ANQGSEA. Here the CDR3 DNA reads TGCAGCGTTGAAGAACTCGCTAGGGGGCAGTTCTTC. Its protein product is CSVEELARGQFF.

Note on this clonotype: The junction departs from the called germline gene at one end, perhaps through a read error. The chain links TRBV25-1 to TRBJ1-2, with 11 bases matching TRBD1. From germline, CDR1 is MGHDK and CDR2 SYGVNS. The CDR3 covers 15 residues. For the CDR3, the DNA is TGTGTCAGCAGCGGGACAGGGGGGGATAACTATGGCTACACCTTC. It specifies CVSSGTGGDNYGYTF.

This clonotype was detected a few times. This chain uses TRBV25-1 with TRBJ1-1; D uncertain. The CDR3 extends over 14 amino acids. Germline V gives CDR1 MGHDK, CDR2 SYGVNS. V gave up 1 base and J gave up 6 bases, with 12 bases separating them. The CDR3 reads CASSELGIYAEAFF. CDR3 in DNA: TGTGCCAGCAGTGAATTGGGTATTTACGCTGAAGCTTTCTTT.

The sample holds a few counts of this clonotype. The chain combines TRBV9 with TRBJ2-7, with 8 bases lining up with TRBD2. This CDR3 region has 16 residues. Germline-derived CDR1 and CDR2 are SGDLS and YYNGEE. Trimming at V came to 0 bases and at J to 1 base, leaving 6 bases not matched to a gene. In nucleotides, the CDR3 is TGTGCCAGCAGCGTAGGTAGCGGGACCCTTTCCTACGAGCAGTACTTC. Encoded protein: CASSVGSGTLSYEQYF.

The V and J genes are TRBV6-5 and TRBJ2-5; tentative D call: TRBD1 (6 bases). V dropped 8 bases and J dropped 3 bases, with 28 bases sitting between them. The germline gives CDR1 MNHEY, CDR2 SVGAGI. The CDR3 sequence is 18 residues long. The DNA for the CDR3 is TGTGCCAGCGGAGTTAGGCTCGGTATAGACAGGACGAAAGAGACCCAGTACTTC. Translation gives CASGVRLGIDRTKETQYF.

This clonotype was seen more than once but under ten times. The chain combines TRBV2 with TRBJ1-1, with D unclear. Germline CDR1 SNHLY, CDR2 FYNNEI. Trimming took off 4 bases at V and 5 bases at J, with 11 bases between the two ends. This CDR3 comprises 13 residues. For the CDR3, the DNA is TGTGCCAGCAGTGCCTGGCGGGAGACTGAAGCTTTCTTT. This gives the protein CASSAWRETEAFF.

CDR3 nucleotides: TGTGCCTCTCAGGCACCAGATACGCAGTATTTT. It specifies CASQAPDTQYF. The chain uses TRBV6-6 and TRBJ2-3; D unresolved. There are 11 residues in the CDR3. Germline V gives CDR1 MNHNY, CDR2 SVGAGI (reference sequence). Trimming removed 11 bases from V and 4 bases from J, with 10 bases in between.

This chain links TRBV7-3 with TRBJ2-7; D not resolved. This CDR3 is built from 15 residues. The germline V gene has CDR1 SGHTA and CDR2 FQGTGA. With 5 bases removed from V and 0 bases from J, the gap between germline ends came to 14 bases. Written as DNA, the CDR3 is TGTGCCAGCAGCCCTACAAGGGCCACCTCCTACGAGCAGTACTTC. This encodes CASSPTRATSYEQYF.